This T cell receptor beta chain came from a study of blood T cell repertoires in COVID-19. Study context: Acute-phase and convalescent COVID-19 samples originated in the United States, Italy and Spain. Nucleic acid was either cDNA or gDNA, and it came from T cells, B-cell-depleted T cells, or PBMCs.

Source study methods: Estimation of nucleated cell counts was performed using reference gene primer amplification. The assay was immunoSEQ multiplex PCR, and TCRdb's table has in-frame clones only and misses some. Clone size and the V and J calls come from that table; the DNA yielded D and trimming. This table has some 56,000 clones, approximately 80% appearing once. The CDR3 is made up of 12 amino acids. V gave up 2 bases and J gave up 12 bases, with 14 bases separating them. Germline CDR1 SNHLY, CDR2 FYNNEI. The J gene is TRBJ2-7, the V gene TRBV2; D uncertain. The clonotype comes from a man aged 60 to 75 with acute or convalescent COVID-19. Sequenced material: peripheral blood. CDR3 in amino acids: CASSETQSRLYF. The CDR3 DNA reads TGTGCCAGCAGTGAAACCCAGTCCCGACTGTACTTC. Full variable domain (rest looked up from reference TRBV2 and TRBJ2-7): EPEVTQTPSHQVTQMGQEVILRCVPISNHLYFYWYRQILGQKVEFLVSFYNNEISEKSEIFDDQFSVERPDGSNFTLKIRSTKLEDSAMYFCASSETQSRLYFGPGTRLTVT.